The TCR beta chain under discussion was sequenced for a study of shared clonotypes between healthy human individuals. The study's findings and limits: Generally, estimated richness proved larger in naive subsets than it did in memory subsets.

Germline V gene data show CDR1 as MGHRA and CDR2 as YSYEKL. The CDR3 is made up of 14 amino acids. Deletions cut 3 bases from V and 0 bases from J, with 9 bases between. As to this clone: The antigen is unknown.

Profiling relied on immunoSEQ multiplex PCR, and the TCRdb table lists in-frame clones only, not all of them. The sample comprises about 1.1 million clones, about four fifths of which are singletons, and more than 0.55% rests with the top ten. Material for sequencing was memory CD4+ T cells from PBMCs. Subset of the sample: CD45RA-negative fraction. J is TRBJ2-7 and V is TRBV4-1, with a possible D match to TRBD2 (7 bases). The origin of this receptor is a man younger than 30 in good health. Some clones in this sample may be carry-over from other donors' samples. CDR3 bases: TGCGCCAGCAGCCAGCGGGGGCGCTCCTACGAGCAGTACTTC. Translation gives CASSQRGRSYEQYF.